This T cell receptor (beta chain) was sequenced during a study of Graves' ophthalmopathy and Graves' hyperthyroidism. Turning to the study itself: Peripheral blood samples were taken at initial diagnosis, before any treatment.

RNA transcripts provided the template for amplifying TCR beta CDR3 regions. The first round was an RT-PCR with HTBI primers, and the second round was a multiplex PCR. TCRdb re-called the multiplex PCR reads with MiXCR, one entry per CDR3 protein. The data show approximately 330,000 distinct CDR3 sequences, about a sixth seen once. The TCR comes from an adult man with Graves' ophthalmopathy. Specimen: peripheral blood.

The CDR3 loop reads CSASSTGVTSEQYF. In DNA form, the CDR3 reads TGCAGTGCTAGTAGTACGGGAGTAACCTCCGAGCAGTACTTC. The V and J genes are TRBV20-1 and TRBJ2-7; D possibly corresponds to TRBD2 (6 bases). The CDR3 loop spans 14 amino acids. Germline CDR1 reads DFQATT; CDR2 reads SNEGSKA (reference sequence). V was cut by 3 bases and J by 6 bases, with 18 bases left in between.